This entry concerns a single T cell receptor beta chain. The antigen is not known. Unique molecular identifiers were incorporated during preparation of the TCRbeta library. TCRdb recomputed calls from the PCR reads with MiXCR, one row per CDR3 protein. Of 200,000 to 300,000 distinct CDR3 sequences in the sample, 20% to 30% were seen once. This sample is part of a study of T-cell reconstitution after alpha-beta-depleted transplantation in children. General observations from the study: Expanded clones from the graft, numbering several hundred, reportedly supplied alpha-beta T cells about two months after transplant. At day 60, the high TCRbeta diversity found in some patients originated from recipient T cells and thymic progenitors that had survived.

CDR1 is MDHEN and CDR2 is SYDVKM in the germline V gene. Trimming cost V 1 base and J 6 bases; bases outside gene matches: 6. The CDR3 has 15 residues. The sequence came from a girl aged 2 to 10 with Fanconi anemia, due to receive a stem cell transplant. The chain has TRBV28 and TRBJ2-7; 10 bases fit TRBD2. The sequencing here drew on PBMCs, taken before TCRalphabeta/CD19-depleted stem cell transplant. The CDR3 coding sequence is TGTGCCAGCAGTTTATCCCTAGCGGGAGCCGGCGAGCAGTACTTC. Amino acids: CASSLSLAGAGEQYF. The full variable domain, rest sourced from reference TRBV28 and TRBJ2-7, is DVKVTQSSRYLVKRTGEKVFLECVQDMDHENMFWYRQDPGLGLRLIYFSYDVKMKEKGDIPEGYSVSREKKERFSLILESASTNQTSMYLCASSLSLAGAGEQYFGPGTRLTVT.